This T cell receptor (beta chain) was recorded in a study of T cells after yellow fever vaccination. TCRdb reprocessed the 5' RACE reads with MiXCR, giving one entry per CDR3 protein. This table holds a few hundred thousand distinct CDR3 sequences, less than 20% found once. The CDR3 is made up of 12 amino acids. Between the trimmed V and J ends, which lost 2 bases and 5 bases, there was a span of 6 bases. A word on this clonotype: As yet, its antigen is unknown.

Study-level results: At approximately 96% for CD4 and 70% to 90% for CD8, most primary-vaccination clones showed up again after the booster.

This clonotype was sampled from a man under 40 who received the YFV17D yellow fever vaccine. The starting material was PBMCs, obtained 15 days after the yellow fever booster vaccination. V is TRBV12-3 or TRBV12-4 and J is TRBJ1-1; D ambiguous. The CDR3 DNA is TGTGCCAGCAGTTTAATCTTAACTGAAGCTTTCTTT. Translation: CASSLILTEAFF.